Listed below are T cell receptor beta chains from one sample, sequenced in a study of tumor-infiltrating lymphocytes in primary liver carcinoma. TCRdb redid the calling of the multiplex PCR reads with MiXCR, one entry per CDR3 protein. The sample lists some 180,000 distinct CDR3 sequences, over 80% occurring once. The sequenced sample consisted of tumor tissue from primary liver carcinoma. The receptor source for this set is a man aged 40-50 years with primary liver carcinoma and hepatitis B virus infection. The CDR3 runs from the conserved cysteine through the conserved F or W.

TRBJ2-1,TRBV5-1,CASSYSGTGLGRNEQIF
TRBJ2-7,TRBV11-2,CAGSSGRLYAREQYF
TRBJ1-2,TRBV5-4,CASSTPGQGDFNYGYTF
TRBJ2-7,TRBV12-5,CASGLVWQLKYEQYF
TRBJ2-3,TRBV11-2,CASSDGRRFTDTQYF
TRBJ2-3,TRBV5-4,CAISSPPELAGGADTQYF
TRBJ2-1,TRBV4-3,CASSQHPYSEYNERFF
TRBJ1-1,TRBV7-9,CASSLGRLRPGPNTEAIF
TRBJ1-5,TRBV29-1,CSTADSDQPQHF
TRBJ1-6,TRBV6-1,CTSREVTSPLHF
TRBJ1-3,TRBV6-5,CASRPKVSGNITYF
TRBJ2-3,TRBV5-4,CASSLLQGDGDTQYF
TRBJ2-1,TRBV29-1,CSVISILNEQLF
TRBJ2-1,TRBV6-5,CASRLPGLAGFYNEQFF
TRBJ2-7,TRBV29-1,CSVAGAREHYF
TRBJ1-4,TRBV5-1,CASSSNGRPNEKLFF
TRBJ2-1,TRBV29-1,CSVLIPSCEQFF
TRBJ2-1,TRBV5-5,CVNSLSGSYYEQFF
TRBJ1-1,TRBV14,CAGSLVPVVSEGMNTEAFF
TRBJ2-3,TRBV20-1,CSARVPSGRADTQYF
TRBJ2-1,TRBV11-3,CASNPLFAESNEQFF
TRBJ2-1,TRBV28,CANSSYNEQFF
TRBJ2-5,TRBV11-1,CASSGQVEVETQYF
TRBJ2-3,TRBV11-1,CTSRSGGSSVGPRTDTQYF
TRBJ2-7,TRBV30,CAWSSRMTGMAGQYF
TRBJ2-1,TRBV19,CASSIDFRVSSYNEQFF
TRBJ1-2,TRBV4-3,CASSQEEGASGYSF
TRBJ2-1,TRBV4-3,CTSSQAGASGRYNEQFF
TRBJ2-3,TRBV29-1,CSVDSGADTQYF
TRBJ2-3,TRBV5-1,CARRIQECTDTQYF
TRBJ2-7,TRBV29-1,CRVEDGLAGSYEQYF
TRBJ1-3,TRBV28,CANSLISGKTSGNTIYF
TRBJ2-1,TRBV12-3/TRBV12-4,CASSLEGRGGNEQLF
TRBJ1-2,TRBV28,CAGSSGQGARYAYNF
TRBJ2-5,TRBV14,CASSQHRDSRPETQHF
TRBJ2-5,TRBV25-1,CASSLNSESQYF
TRBJ1-4,TRBV6-1,CAASVDRENEKLFF
TRBJ1-4,TRBV6-1,CASSGAGLATNGKLFF
TRBJ2-3,TRBV7-2,CANSLKTDTQYF
TRBJ1-1,TRBV5-1,CASSELGLTNTEAFF
TRBJ1-4,TRBV12-3/TRBV12-4,CASSLVRTEKLFF
TRBJ1-1,TRBV30,CAWSVGWDTDALF
TRBJ2-7,TRBV6-1,CASSENVGSTYDQYF
TRBJ2-7,TRBV6-2/TRBV6-3,CANGLRDRAHEQYF
TRBJ2-2,TRBV6-2/TRBV6-3,CASSPRDRVTTGGLYF
TRBJ2-3,TRBV11-1,CTSSSGGSSVGAYTDTQYF
TRBJ2-3,TRBV6-5,CANGPPPVF
TRBJ2-7,TRBV29-1,CIVSRTGPYEQYF
TRBJ2-2,TRBV12-3/TRBV12-4,CASSHDRGGTGDLFF
TRBJ2-7,TRBV24-1,CDTSETLAEPYEQYF
TRBJ2-5,TRBV4-1,CVSSHLNLAVGCETQYF
TRBJ2-1,TRBV9,CASSVGEYNEQFF
TRBJ2-1,TRBV28,CASRYSGSSYNEQFF